The 23 T cell receptor beta chains reported below all come from one sample, sequenced in a study of blood T cell repertoires in COVID-19. Sequencing used immunoSEQ multiplex PCR; TCRdb keeps in-frame clones, though not all of them. In the table there are more than 50,000 clones, roughly 78% of which are singletons. Sequencing input: peripheral blood. These receptors all stem from a human donor in a cohort sampled during active COVID-19.

The genes are TRBV6-2 or TRBV6-3 and TRBJ1-6; D is unresolved. CDR1 MNHEY and CDR2 SVGEGT come from the germline V gene. There are 16 residues in the CDR3. V gave up 6 bases and J gave up 0 bases, with 12 bases separating them. The CDR3 DNA follows: TGTGCCAGCAGCCCATCTGGAGGCTCCTATAATTCACCCCTCCACTTT. Translated, it gives CASSPSGGSYNSPLHF.

The chain carries TRBV6-2 or TRBV6-3 and TRBJ2-7; D ambiguous. This CDR3 is built from 15 residues. With 4 bases removed from V and 0 bases from J, the gap between germline ends came to 13 bases. The germline CDR1 and CDR2 sequences are MNHEY and SVGEGT. The CDR3 region is CASSSAEPSSYEQYF. The CDR3 DNA follows: TGTGCCAGCAGTTCGGCGGAACCTAGCTCCTACGAGCAGTACTTC.

This clone was seen only a few times. This chain joins TRBV4-1 and TRBJ2-5; D call uncertain. V was trimmed by 4 bases and J by 3 bases, leaving 9 bases between them. Germline CDR1 is MGHRA and CDR2 is YSYEKL. CDR3 size: 13 residues. The CDR3: CASSPGPEETQYF. CDR3 bases: TGCGCCAGCAGCCCGGGTCCGGAAGAGACCCAGTACTTC.

The V gene is TRBV7-3, the J gene TRBJ1-5; no reliable D call. The CDR3 length is 17 residues. The germline gives CDR1 SGHTA, CDR2 FQGTGA. V lost 2 bases and J lost 0, with 14 bases in between. CDR3 DNA sequence: TGTGCCAGCAGCTTACTCTCTGGTTCACTTAGCAATCAGCCCCAGCATTTT. Amino acids: CASSLLSGSLSNQPQHF.

This clone was counted between two and nine times. The chain uses TRBV4-1 and TRBJ1-5, with D tentatively TRBD1 (6 bases). Trimming left V 0 bases short and J 5 bases short, with 14 bases between. The CDR3 has 16 amino acids. Germline V gene data show CDR1 as MGHRA and CDR2 as YSYEKL. CDR3 region: CASSQDLQGKYQPQHF. The CDR3 DNA sequence: TGCGCCAGCAGCCAAGATCTACAGGGAAAGTATCAGCCCCAGCATTTT.

The genes are TRBV19 and TRBJ2-6; D is possibly TRBD1 (6 bases). This CDR3 spans 18 amino acids. Per the germline V gene, CDR1 is LNHDA and CDR2 is SQIVND (reference sequence). The V end lost 3 bases, the J end lost 4 bases, and 19 bases lay between the germline ends. Written as DNA, the CDR3 is TGTGCCAGTAGTATCAGGGGACGGATCGGGTTGGGGGCCAACGTCCTGACTTTC. It yields the protein CASSIRGRIGLGANVLTF.

This chain connects TRBV24-1 to TRBJ1-5, with 7 bases lining up with TRBD1. CDR3 size: 16 residues. Per the germline V gene, CDR1 is KGHDR and CDR2 is SFDVKD. After removal of 3 bases from V and 0 bases from J, the junction contained 4 bases not matched to a gene. Here the CDR3 DNA reads TGTGCCACCAGTGATCCCGGGACAGATAGCAATCAGCCCCAGCATTTT. Translating gives CATSDPGTDSNQPQHF.

This chain connects TRBV24-1 to TRBJ1-2; no reliable D call. Trimming pared 0 bases from V and 6 bases from J, leaving 4 bases between. The CDR3 consists of 12 residues. From germline, CDR1 is KGHDR and CDR2 SFDVKD. The CDR3 is CATSDLSDGYTF. The CDR3 bases are TGTGCCACCAGTGATTTGTCCGATGGCTACACCTTC.

This chain uses TRBV2 with TRBJ2-7; TRBD1 matches 11 bases. Germline lookup yields CDR1 SNHLY and CDR2 FYNNEI. The CDR3 totals 13 residues. V gave up 5 bases and J gave up 6 bases; unmatched junction bases: 3. The CDR3 nucleotides read TGTGCCAGCAGTTGGGACAGGGGGGGCGAGCAGTACTTC. This encodes CASSWDRGGEQYF. Together with reference TRBV2 and TRBJ2-7, the CDR3 gives the full variable domain: EPEVTQTPSHQVTQMGQEVILRCVPISNHLYFYWYRQILGQKVEFLVSFYNNEISEKSEIFDDQFSVERPDGSNFTLKIRSTKLEDSAMYFCASSWDRGGEQYFGPGTRLTVT.

The chain joins TRBV5-6 to TRBJ2-7, with 11 bases matching TRBD2. Germline trimming cut 0 bases from V and 3 bases from J; bases unmatched to any gene: 8. Germline V gene sequence: CDR1 SGHDT, CDR2 YYEEEE. This CDR3 is built from 17 residues. The CDR3 nucleotides are TGTGCCAGCAGCTTGGTAGTTAGCGGGAGGGCCTTCTACGAGCAGTACTTC. Amino acids: CASSLVVSGRAFYEQYF.

J is TRBJ1-5 and V is TRBV9; 8 bases fit TRBD1. The CDR3 is 14 residues long. V lost 7 bases and J lost 3; bases outside the gene matches: 6. The germline CDR1 and CDR2 sequences are SGDLS and YYNGEE. CDR3 coding DNA: TGTGCCAGCGGACAGGGAGGTTACAATCAGCCCCAGCATTTT. As protein: CASGQGGYNQPQHF.

This clone was counted a single time. This rearrangement joins TRBV28 to TRBJ1-2, with D perhaps matching TRBD1 (5 bases). CDR3 size: 11 residues. Trimming removed 10 bases from V and 8 bases from J, with 14 bases in between. Per the germline V gene, CDR1 is MDHEN and CDR2 is SYDVKM. The CDR3 loop reads CAIKGLSGYTF. CDR3 bases: TGTGCCATAAAGGGGTTATCCGGCTACACCTTC.

This chain connects TRBV3-1 (or the pseudogene TRBV3-2) to TRBJ2-3; 10 bases agree with TRBD2. In germline, CDR1 is LGHDT, CDR2 YNNKEL (reference sequence). This CDR3 spans 16 amino acids. Unmatched junction bases numbered 11, after V lost 3 bases and J lost 8 bases. CDR3: CASSQPGLASGGTQYF. The CDR3 DNA is TGTGCCAGCAGCCAGCCGGGACTAGCGTCGGGCGGTACGCAGTATTTT.

J is TRBJ1-5 and V is TRBV20-1, with 8 bases lining up with TRBD1. The CDR3 sequence is 15 residues long. Germline CDR1 and CDR2: DFQATT and SNEGSKA (reference sequence). Losses at the gene ends were 3 bases for V and 0 bases for J; bases not matched to a gene: 4. This chain's CDR3 is CSASSDRASNQPQHF. CDR3 DNA sequence: TGCAGTGCTAGTTCGGACAGGGCTAGCAATCAGCCCCAGCATTTT.

The chain is built from TRBV7-2 and TRBJ1-5, with TRBD1 as a possible D gene (6 bases). Germline CDR1 is SGHTA and CDR2 is FQGNSA. This CDR3 is built from 15 residues. The V end was cut by 4 bases, the J end by 4 bases, with 14 bases between. CDR3 coding DNA: TGTGCCAGCAGCTCCCACGCCAGGGGAAATCAGCCCCAGCATTTT. It is translated as CASSSHARGNQPQHF.

The rearrangement joins TRBV2 to TRBJ2-7; TRBD2 matches 9 bases. With V trimmed by 6 bases and J by 3 bases, 0 bases remained unmatched. There are 12 residues in the CDR3. The germline gives CDR1 SNHLY, CDR2 FYNNEI. The CDR3 loop is CASRAGGYEQYF. As DNA, the CDR3 is TGTGCCAGCAGAGCGGGGGGCTACGAGCAGTACTTC.

The chain joins TRBV5-4 to TRBJ1-3; TRBD1 is a possible D gene (6 bases). Trimming took off 2 bases at V and 1 base at J, with 10 bases between the two ends. CDR3 length: 15 residues. Germline CDR1 and CDR2: SGHNT and YYREEE (reference sequence). The CDR3 nucleotides read TGTGCCAGCAGCTTTGCGGGGGCTTCTGGAAACACCATATATTTT. Its translation is CASSFAGASGNTIYF.

This rearrangement joins TRBV20-1 to TRBJ1-5; D gene unclear. The germline CDR1 and CDR2 sequences are DFQATT and SNEGSKA (reference sequence). The CDR3 is made up of 13 amino acids. The germline V and J ends were trimmed by 5 bases and 6 bases, with 14 bases remaining between them. The CDR3 DNA reads TGCAGTGCTGGTGGCCTAGAGGGTCAGCCCCAGCATTTT. It specifies CSAGGLEGQPQHF.

A few counts support this clone. The rearrangement joins TRBV7-8 to TRBJ2-7; D might be TRBD2 (5 bases). In germline, CDR1 is SGHVS, CDR2 FQNEAQ. V was clipped by 1 base and J by 7 bases, with 11 bases between them. The CDR3 has 13 amino acids. As DNA, the CDR3 is TGTGCCAGCAGCTTAGTCGGGGTCGGGGAGCAGTACTTC. This gives the protein CASSLVGVGEQYF.

The chain combines TRBV24-1 with TRBJ2-6, with D perhaps TRBD2 (6 bases). Germline CDR1 reads KGHDR; CDR2 reads SFDVKD. The CDR3 covers 16 residues. V was trimmed by 12 bases and J by 1 base, leaving 18 bases between them. This CDR3 reads CAAGPPRGSGANVLTF. CDR3 in DNA: TGTGCCGCCGGCCCCCCACGGGGGTCTGGGGCCAACGTCCTGACTTTC.

This clone was seen only once. The gene calls are TRBV12-3 or TRBV12-4 and TRBJ1-1; TRBD1 is a possible D gene (6 bases). V lost 5 bases and J lost 12, with 13 bases in between. This CDR3 has 11 amino acids. DNA of the CDR3: TGTGCCAGCAGTATCCGACAGGATACTTTCTTT. This encodes CASSIRQDTFF.

The V call is TRBV19, the J call TRBJ2-6, with 14 bases identical to TRBD2. Trimming removed 6 bases from V and 2 bases from J; junction bases left unmatched: 3. From germline, CDR1 is LNHDA and CDR2 SQIVND (reference sequence). This CDR3 has 17 residues. The CDR3 DNA reads TGTGCCAGTAGGCCGGGACTAGCGGGAGCTGGGGCCAACGTCCTGACTTTC. The encoded protein is CASRPGLAGAGANVLTF.

V is TRBV5-1 and J is TRBJ2-5; TRBD1 matches 7 bases. The V gene end was trimmed by 4 bases and the J gene end by 3 bases; junction bases not matched to a gene: 12. CDR3 size: 16 residues. The germline V gene encodes CDR1 SGHRS and CDR2 YFSETQ. DNA for the CDR3: TGCGCCAGCAGCCTACAAATACAGGGGATGGAAGAGACCCAGTACTTC. Amino acids: CASSLQIQGMEETQYF.